The 2 T cell receptor beta chains listed next were all sequenced from one sample in a study of cytomegalovirus exposure and HLA in healthy donors. PCR employed 60 Vbeta and 13 Jbeta primers. Clones were sequenced by immunoSEQ multiplex PCR, and TCRdb holds only the in-frame ones, with some missing. In the table there are about 170,000 clones, 80% to 90% of which are singletons. The sequenced sample was PBMCs. These receptors were obtained from a woman aged 18-35 years in good health and CMV-seronegative.

The chain joins TRBV11-2 to TRBJ1-1, with D possibly being TRBD1 (6 bases). The germline CDR1 and CDR2 sequences are SGHAT and FQNNGV. This CDR3 has 15 amino acids. V gave up 0 bases and J gave up 4 bases, with 12 bases separating them. The CDR3 reads CASSLEQGSFTEAFF. The CDR3 DNA follows: TGTGCCAGCAGCTTAGAACAGGGATCTTTCACTGAAGCTTTCTTT.

The V and J genes are TRBV10-3 and TRBJ1-4; 8 bases fit TRBD1. Germline CDR1 ENHRY, CDR2 SYGVKD. J lost 5 bases, V lost 0 bases, and 11 bases had no gene match. The CDR3 runs 18 residues. As DNA, the CDR3 is TGTGCCATCAGTGAGTCGTTTAGTGGGAGACAGGGGAATGAAAAACTGTTTTTT. Translating it yields CAISESFSGRQGNEKLFF.